Following are 14 T cell receptor beta chains from one sample sequenced in a study of Graves' ophthalmopathy and Graves' hyperthyroidism. RNA served as the template for amplifying TCR beta CDR3 regions. Scientists carried out first-round RT-PCR using HTBI primers and then a second-round multiplex PCR. TCRdb itself ran the multiplex PCR reads through MiXCR, one entry per CDR3 protein. The sample records hundreds of thousands of distinct CDR3 sequences, around 20% being singletons. Source material: peripheral blood. These TCRs come from a woman between 18 and 29 years old with stable Graves' hyperthyroidism.

This clonotype came up many times. The V and J genes are TRBV20-1 and TRBJ2-5; D uncertain. The CDR3 extends over 14 amino acids. Trimming removed 4 bases from V and 6 bases from J, with 18 bases in between. Germline V lookup: CDR1 DFQATT, CDR2 SNEGSKA (reference sequence). This CDR3 reads CSAISGIGIKTQYF. As DNA, the CDR3 is TGCAGTGCTATTTCGGGCATAGGGATAAAGACCCAGTACTTC.

This clonotype was counted many times. This chain links TRBV25-1 with TRBJ2-5; 8 bases map to TRBD2. Germline CDR1 and CDR2: MGHDK and SYGVNS. This CDR3 has 14 residues. J gave up 5 bases and V 3 bases, and 5 bases lay outside the gene matches. CDR3 residues: CASSDTGRVETQYF. As DNA, the CDR3 is TGTGCCAGCAGTGACACCGGGAGGGTGGAGACCCAGTACTTC.

This clonotype was detected ten times or more. V is TRBV7-8 and J is TRBJ2-5; 12 nucleotides agree with TRBD2. In germline, CDR1 is SGHVS, CDR2 FQNEAQ. The CDR3 length is 17 residues. Trimming took 5 bases from V and 4 from J; bases not matched to a gene: 11. CDR3 nucleotide sequence: TGTGCCAGCAGCCGATATAGGACTAGCGGGAATCTAGAGACCCAGTACTTC. As protein: CASSRYRTSGNLETQYF.

This clonotype showed up many times. V and J are TRBV20-1 and TRBJ1-1; D remains unclear. This CDR3 contains 11 residues. Per germline, CDR1 DFQATT and CDR2 SNEGSKA (reference sequence). Trimming removed 0 bases at V and 4 bases at J, with 3 bases between. The CDR3 coding sequence is TGCAGTGCTAGAGACATCACTGAAGCTTTCTTT. This sequence encodes CSARDITEAFF.

V is TRBV5-1 and J is TRBJ2-5; 11 bases map to TRBD1. Trimming cost V 5 bases and J 4 bases; bases outside gene matches: 4. Germline CDR1 reads SGHRS; CDR2 reads YFSETQ. The CDR3 has 14 residues. For the CDR3, the DNA is TGCGCCAGCAGTTCCGGGACAGGGGGAGAGACCCAGTACTTC. As protein: CASSSGTGGETQYF.

There are many counts of this clonotype. The rearrangement joins TRBV12-3 or TRBV12-4 to TRBJ1-6; a weak D match, TRBD1 (6 bases). V lost 1 base to trimming and J lost 8 bases, with 12 bases between them. The CDR3 length is 15 residues. The CDR3 DNA follows: TGTGCCAGCAGTTTAGGCCCGGGGGCGCATTCACCCCTCCACTTT. Translated: CASSLGPGAHSPLHF.

The sample holds many counts of this clonotype. Here the CDR3 DNA reads TGTGCCAGCAGCTTAGCCCAGGGTTACACCGGGGAGCTGTTTTTT. Translating gives CASSLAQGYTGELFF. The V and J genes are TRBV7-3 and TRBJ2-2, with D perhaps matching TRBD1 (5 bases). The CDR3 length is 15 residues. Per the germline V gene, CDR1 is SGHTA and CDR2 is FQGTGA. V was cut by 2 bases and J by 3 bases, with 10 bases left in between. The variable domain in full, completed from reference TRBV7-3 and TRBJ2-2, reads GAGVSQTPSNKVTEKGKYVELRCDPISGHTALYWYRQSLGQGPEFLIYFQGTGAADDSGLPNDRFFAVRPEGSVSTLKIQRTERGDSAVYLCASSLAQGYTGELFFGEGSRLTVL.

This clonotype was observed many times. The V call is TRBV5-1, the J call TRBJ2-5; 9 bases map to TRBD1. Trimming removed 5 bases from V and 4 bases from J; junction bases left unmatched: 6. The CDR3 loop spans 14 amino acids. Per the germline V gene, CDR1 is SGHRS and CDR2 is YFSETQ. The CDR3 nucleotides are TGCGCCAGCAGAACCACAGGGGGCGTAGAGACCCAGTACTTC. This sequence encodes CASRTTGGVETQYF. The complete variable domain, with remaining parts taken from reference TRBV5-1 and TRBJ2-5, reads KAGVTQTPRYLIKTRGQQVTLSCSPISGHRSVSWYQQTPGQGLQFLFEYFSETQRNKGNFPGRFSGRQFSNSRSEMNVSTLELGDSALYLCASRTTGGVETQYFGPGTRLLVL.

With respect to this clonotype: One junction end does not reproduce the germline sequence, and a read error may be involved. The chain uses TRBV29-1 and TRBJ1-2; D not certain. The CDR3 has 14 amino acids. Germline V lookup: CDR1 SQVTM, CDR2 ANQGSEA. CDR3 in amino acids: CSVESRVSGYGYTF. The CDR3 nucleotides read TGCAGCGTTGAGTCCCGAGTGTCCGGCTATGGTTACACCTTC.

In its sample, this clonotype was seen many times. The CDR3 spells CASSLARTGGDQPQHF. The CDR3 DNA reads TGTGCCAGCAGCTTAGCGAGGACAGGGGGTGATCAGCCCCAGCATTTT. J is TRBJ1-5 and V is TRBV7-2, with 10 bases that match TRBD1. The length of the CDR3 is 16 residues. In germline, CDR1 is SGHTA, CDR2 FQGNSA. Losses at the gene ends were 0 bases for V and 5 bases for J; bases not matched to a gene: 4. Filled out from reference TRBV7-2 and TRBJ1-5, the complete variable domain reads GAGVSQSPSNKVTEKGKDVELRCDPISGHTALYWYRQSLGQGLEFLIYFQGNSAPDKSGLPSDRFSAERTGGSVSTLTIQRTQQEDSAVYLCASSLARTGGDQPQHFGDGTRLSIL.

V is TRBV30 and J is TRBJ2-7; 7 bases are shared with TRBD2. The trim removed 1 base at V and 3 bases at J, leaving 3 bases unmatched. The germline V gene has CDR1 GTSNPN and CDR2 SVGIG (reference sequence). The CDR3 has 13 amino acids. The CDR3 here is CAWSGGGYYEQYF. CDR3 DNA sequence: TGTGCCTGGAGTGGGGGGGGTTACTACGAGCAGTACTTC.

This clonotype has ten or more counts. The chain couples TRBV6-1 to TRBJ2-7, with TRBD1 identical over 7 bases. Trimming removed 1 base from V and 4 bases from J; junction bases left unmatched: 7. The CDR3 contains 15 residues. The germline gives CDR1 MNHNS, CDR2 SASEGT. This CDR3 is CASSEGDSTRYEQYF. The CDR3 DNA reads TGTGCCAGCAGTGAAGGGGACAGTACTCGGTACGAGCAGTACTTC.

The chain links TRBV29-1 to TRBJ1-1; D is unresolved. The germline gives CDR1 SQVTM, CDR2 ANQGSEA. Deletions cut 1 base from V and 1 base from J, with 7 bases between. The CDR3 is 13 amino acids. In DNA, the CDR3 is TGCAGCGTTGAAGTCTCATCGAACACTGAAGCTTTCTTT. As protein: CSVEVSSNTEAFF.

The rearrangement joins TRBV6-1 to TRBJ2-7; no clear D gene. This CDR3 comprises 14 residues. Looked up from germline, CDR1 is MNHNS and CDR2 is SASEGT. V was shortened by 4 bases and J by 0 bases, with 10 bases between the two germline ends. CDR3 in DNA: TGTGCCAGCAGTGTCCTGAGCGACTCCTACGAGCAGTACTTC. Translating gives CASSVLSDSYEQYF.